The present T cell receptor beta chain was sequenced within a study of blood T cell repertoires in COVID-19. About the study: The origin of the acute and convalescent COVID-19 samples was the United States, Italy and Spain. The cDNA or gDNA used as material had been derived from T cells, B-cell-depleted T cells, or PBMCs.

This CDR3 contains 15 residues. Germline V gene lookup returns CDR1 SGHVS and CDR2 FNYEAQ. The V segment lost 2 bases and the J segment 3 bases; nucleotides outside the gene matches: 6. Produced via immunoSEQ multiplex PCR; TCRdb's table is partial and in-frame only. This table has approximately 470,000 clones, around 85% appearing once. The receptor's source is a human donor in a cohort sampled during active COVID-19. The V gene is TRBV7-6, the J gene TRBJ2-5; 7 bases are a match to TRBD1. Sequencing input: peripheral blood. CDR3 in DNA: TGTGCCAGCAGCTTAACGGGACAGATTGAAGAGACCCAGTACTTC. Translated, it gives CASSLTGQIEETQYF.